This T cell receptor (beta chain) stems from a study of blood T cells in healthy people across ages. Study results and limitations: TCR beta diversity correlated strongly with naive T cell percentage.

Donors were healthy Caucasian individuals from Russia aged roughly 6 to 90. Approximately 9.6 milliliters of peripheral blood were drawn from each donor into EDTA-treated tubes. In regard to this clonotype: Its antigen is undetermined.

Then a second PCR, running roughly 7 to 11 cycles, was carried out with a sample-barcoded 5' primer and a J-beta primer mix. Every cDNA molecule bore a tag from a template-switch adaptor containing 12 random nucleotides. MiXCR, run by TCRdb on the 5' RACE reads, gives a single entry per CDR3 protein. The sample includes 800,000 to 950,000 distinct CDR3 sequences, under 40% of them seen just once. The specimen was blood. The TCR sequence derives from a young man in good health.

In nucleotides, the CDR3 is TGTGCCAGCAGCTCCTTAGCGGGGGCCTACGAGCAGTACTTC. Residues: CASSSLAGAYEQYF. This chain connects TRBV7-6 to TRBJ2-7; 9 positions agree with TRBD2. The V and J ends lost 4 bases and 2 bases, in that order; junction bases with no gene match: 3. This CDR3 comprises 14 residues. CDR1 SGHVS and CDR2 FNYEAQ come from the germline V gene.